The present T cell receptor beta chain was sequenced within a study of blood T cell repertoires in COVID-19. Study at large: Researchers got acute and convalescent COVID-19 samples from the United States, Italy and Spain. PBMCs, B-cell-depleted T cells, or T cells were the source of the cDNA or gDNA that made up the material.

V was shortened by 2 bases and J by 3 bases, with 10 bases between the two germline ends. Looked up from germline, CDR1 is SQVTM and CDR2 is ANQGSEA. The length of the CDR3 is 14 residues. How the authors handled the data: For nucleated cells, counts were estimated from reference gene primer amplification. The assay was immunoSEQ multiplex PCR, and TCRdb's table has in-frame clones only and misses some. For V, J and clone size, that table is used; D and trimming come from the DNA. The data hold approximately 190,000 clones, with around nine tenths observed a single time. The sequenced sample consisted of peripheral blood. The sequence came from a man aged 60-69 years with active or convalescent COVID-19. V is TRBV29-1 and J is TRBJ1-4, with TRBD1 as a possible D gene (5 bases). CDR3 coding DNA: TGCAGCGTTGAACTCAGGGCTGCTAATGAAAAACTGTTTTTT. This translates into CSVELRAANEKLFF.